The present entry profiles one T cell receptor beta chain with its context. Antigen specificity is unknown. The sample is drawn from a study of cytomegalovirus exposure and HLA in healthy donors. Study information: In an early release, HLA-typed donors contributed about 79 million unique TCR sequences. Regarding the study as a whole: Earlier analysis yielded a pattern in which most TCR beta V segments were productive about 90% or about 30% of the time.

Use of 60 Vbeta and 13 Jbeta primers characterized the PCR. The table came from immunoSEQ multiplex PCR; TCRdb's copy has only in-frame clones and leaves some out. The sample totals 130,000 to 150,000 clones. From germline, CDR1 is LGHNT and CDR2 FRNRAP. V shed 2 bases and J 15 bases; nucleotides not matched to a gene: 10. This CDR3 has 15 residues. These donors counted as nominally healthy when sampled, but unrecorded immune exposures were likely. The clonotype originates from a woman in her fifties or sixties in good health and CMV-seronegative. Specimen: PBMCs. The chain has TRBV12-5 and TRBJ2-6; 10 bases agree with TRBD1. DNA of the CDR3: TGTGCTAGTGGTTTGCCCGGGGACAGGGGTAGCCCCCTGACTTTC. Encoded protein: CASGLPGDRGSPLTF.